One and the same sample provided the 26 T cell receptor beta chains below, sequenced in a study of T cell responses to AZD1222 COVID-19 vaccine. The repertoire was sequenced with immunoSEQ multiplex PCR; TCRdb's copy has only in-frame clones and lacks some. The table has some 96,000 clones, roughly 90% seen once. The sample here was peripheral blood, taken 28 days after the second AZD1222 dose. Receptors were obtained from an adult who received the AZD1222 COVID-19 vaccine.

This chain uses TRBV5-1 with TRBJ2-1, with TRBD2 matching over 12 bases. The J segment lost 4 bases and the V segment lost 0 bases, leaving 5 bases of the junction unmatched. This CDR3 has 17 residues. Germline CDR1 SGHRS, CDR2 YFSETQ. This CDR3 reads CASSLDGTSGLYNEQFF. In DNA form, the CDR3 reads TGCGCCAGCAGCTTGGACGGGACTAGCGGGTTATACAATGAGCAGTTCTTC.

The sample holds one count of this clone. V is TRBV28 and J is TRBJ1-5; D is unclear. CDR1 MDHEN and CDR2 SYDVKM come from the germline V gene. The V and J ends lost 0 bases and 1 base respectively, with 10 bases between them. This CDR3 is 16 amino acids long. CDR3 bases: TGTGCCAGCAGTTTATGGGGTTGGGCAAGCAATCAGCCCCAGCATTTT. It encodes CASSLWGWASNQPQHF.

This rearrangement joins TRBV2 to TRBJ1-3; D gene ambiguous. The germline V gene encodes CDR1 SNHLY and CDR2 FYNNEI. The CDR3 sequence is 15 residues long. V lost 3 bases and J 4 bases, leaving 13 bases between the germline ends. The CDR3 reads CASSEGRVSGNTIYF. The CDR3 DNA follows: TGTGCCAGCAGTGAGGGTCGGGTCTCAGGAAACACCATATATTTT.

The chain recombines TRBV3-1 (or the pseudogene TRBV3-2) with TRBJ2-5, with 11 bases that match TRBD2. The length of the CDR3 is 14 residues. The V gene end was trimmed by 6 bases and the J gene end by 8 bases; junction bases not matched to a gene: 8. The germline gives CDR1 LGHDT, CDR2 YNNKEL (reference sequence). The CDR3 sequence: CASREGLAVLTQYF. In nucleotides, the CDR3 is TGTGCCAGCAGGGAGGGACTAGCGGTCTTAACCCAGTACTTC.

This chain joins TRBV7-8 and TRBJ2-7; TRBD1 aligns across 10 bases. The CDR3 has 16 amino acids. J lost 1 base, V lost 5 bases, and 8 bases had no gene match. Looked up from germline, CDR1 is SGHVS and CDR2 is FQNEAQ. CDR3: CASSRGKGQGSYEQYF. As DNA, the CDR3 is TGTGCCAGCAGCCGAGGGAAGGGACAGGGGTCCTACGAGCAGTACTTC.

The genes are TRBV6-5 and TRBJ2-6; D is uncertain. V lost 4 bases to trimming and J lost 0 bases, with 10 bases between them. Germline lookup yields CDR1 MNHEY and CDR2 SVGAGI. This CDR3 region has 16 residues. As DNA, the CDR3 is TGTGCCAGCAGTTCAAGTTATTACTCTGGGGCCAACGTCCTGACTTTC. Translated, it gives CASSSSYYSGANVLTF.

The chain combines TRBV6-5 with TRBJ1-2; TRBD1 matches 8 bases. Germline values: CDR1 MNHEY, CDR2 SVGAGI. The CDR3 sequence is 15 residues long. V was clipped by 5 bases and J by 6 bases; unmatched bases: 11. This CDR3 reads CASSSPTGALDGYTF. The CDR3 region has the DNA TGTGCCAGCAGTAGCCCGACAGGGGCCCTCGATGGCTACACCTTC.

The chain recombines TRBV30 with TRBJ2-7, with TRBD2 matching over 11 bases. The trim removed 4 bases at V and 3 bases at J, leaving 8 bases unmatched. This CDR3 is 15 amino acids long. From germline, CDR1 is GTSNPN and CDR2 SVGIG (reference sequence). Written as DNA, the CDR3 is TGTGCCTGGATGGCCCCCGGGACTAGCGGCTACGAGCAGTACTTC. This codes for CAWMAPGTSGYEQYF.

The gene calls are TRBV14 and TRBJ1-2; the D gene is possibly TRBD1 (6 bases). Trimming shortened V by 3 bases and J by 5 bases, and 7 bases separated the two germline ends. The CDR3 contains 12 residues. CDR1 is SGHDN, CDR2 FVKESK, per germline. In DNA form, the CDR3 reads TGTGCCAGCAGCCAGACAGGTTATGGCTACACCTTC. This gives the protein CASSQTGYGYTF.

The chain has TRBV18 and TRBJ1-3; 11 bases align to TRBD1. Trimming took 2 bases from V and 4 from J; bases not matched to a gene: 13. Germline CDR1 is KGHSH and CDR2 is LQKENI. The CDR3 loop spans 19 amino acids. CDR3 residues: CASSPSGQGAFTGGNTIYF. CDR3 sequence (DNA): TGTGCCAGCTCACCATCCGGACAGGGGGCTTTCACGGGAGGAAACACCATATATTTT. Drawing the rest from reference TRBV18 and TRBJ1-3, the complete variable domain is NAGVMQNPRHLVRRRGQEARLRCSPMKGHSHVYWYRQLPEEGLKFMVYLQKENIIDESGMPKERFSAEFPKEGPSILRIQQVVRGDSAAYFCASSPSGQGAFTGGNTIYFGEGSWLTVV.

The rearrangement joins TRBV6-6 to TRBJ1-3; a possible D gene is TRBD1 (5 bases). The germline V gene encodes CDR1 MNHNY and CDR2 SVGAGI (reference sequence). Deletions cut 2 bases from V and 4 bases from J, with 15 bases between. CDR3 length: 16 residues. The DNA for the CDR3 is TGTGCCAGCAGTTACGACTTTGGGACGGCGGGAAACACCATATATTTT. Translation gives CASSYDFGTAGNTIYF.

The chain couples TRBV6-4 to TRBJ2-1, with a possible D match to TRBD1 (5 bases). The CDR3 sequence is 15 residues long. V was pared by 4 bases and J by 8 bases, with 18 bases between. The V gene's germline CDR1 is MRHNA and CDR2 SNTAGT. The CDR3: CASSVGLSEGDEQFF. The CDR3 DNA reads as TGTGCCAGCAGTGTGGGTCTCTCTGAAGGGGATGAGCAGTTCTTC.

Written as DNA, the CDR3 is TGTGCCAGCAGTGAACTCCTACGGAGGGGAAACACAGATACGCAGTATTTT. Translation gives CASSELLRRGNTDTQYF. The rearrangement links TRBV6-1 to TRBJ2-3; the D gene is possibly TRBD2 (6 bases). CDR1 and CDR2 from the germline V gene are MNHNS and SASEGT. Deletions cut 2 bases from V and 2 bases from J, with 17 bases between. The CDR3 covers 17 residues.

The chain has TRBV19 and TRBJ1-2, with TRBD1 matching over 7 bases. Germline trimming cut 5 bases from V and 0 bases from J; bases unmatched to any gene: 3. The CDR3 is made up of 14 amino acids. Germline V CDR1 and CDR2: LNHDA, SQIVND (reference sequence). The CDR3 loop reads CASSRQGANYGYTF. The CDR3 DNA follows: TGTGCCAGTAGTCGACAGGGAGCTAACTATGGCTACACCTTC.

This sequence joins TRBV4-1 and TRBJ1-5; D gene unclear. V lost 3 bases and J 0 bases, leaving 9 bases between the germline ends. Germline V gene lookup returns CDR1 MGHRA and CDR2 YSYEKL. This CDR3 region has 15 residues. CDR3 residues: CASSHGGLSNQPQHF. The CDR3 DNA sequence: TGCGCCAGCAGCCATGGCGGCCTTAGCAATCAGCCCCAGCATTTT.

The CDR3 DNA reads TGTGCCAGCAGTTTCGGGGGGACAGGAGACACCGGGGAGCTGTTTTTT. Its translation is CASSFGGTGDTGELFF. The genes are TRBV27 and TRBJ2-2; D may be TRBD1 (8 bases). Trimming took off 3 bases at V and 3 bases at J, with 14 bases between the two ends. Per germline, CDR1 MNHEY and CDR2 SMNVEV (reference sequence). The CDR3 sequence is 16 residues long.

The chain employs TRBV29-1 and TRBJ1-2, with D unclear. Trimming cost V 7 bases and J 4 bases, with 13 bases left between them. CDR1 SQVTM and CDR2 ANQGSEA come from the germline V gene. CDR3 length: 12 residues. The CDR3 nucleotides are TGCAGCGATCAGGACGGGAGCTATGGCTACACCTTC. As protein: CSDQDGSYGYTF.

The chain links TRBV29-1 to TRBJ2-7, with TRBD1 identical over 9 bases. CDR3 length equals 15 residues. Germline-derived CDR1 and CDR2 are SQVTM and ANQGSEA. Germline trimming cut 3 bases from V and 1 base from J; bases unmatched to any gene: 7. The CDR3 reads CSVDRTGGGSYEQYF. The CDR3 region has the DNA TGCAGCGTTGACCGCACAGGGGGCGGATCCTACGAGCAGTACTTC.

V and J are TRBV6-5 and TRBJ2-5; no reliable D call. The length of the CDR3 is 13 residues. Germline lookup yields CDR1 MNHEY and CDR2 SVGAGI. V lost 8 bases and J 4 bases, leaving 14 bases between the germline ends. For the CDR3, the DNA is TGTGCCAGCGTGATACTCTGGGGAGAGACCCAGTACTTC. Its protein product is CASVILWGETQYF.

The chain combines TRBV18 with TRBJ1-1; the match to TRBD1 covers 7 bases. Germline V gene lookup returns CDR1 KGHSH and CDR2 LQKENI. The CDR3 spans 15 residues. J was trimmed by 4 bases and V by 3 bases; bases with no gene match: 8. DNA for the CDR3: TGTGCCAGCTCACCGCGCACAGGGGTTGGCACTGAAGCTTTCTTT. Translating it yields CASSPRTGVGTEAFF.

This clone has just one count. This chain's CDR3 is CASSQDLSSGSYEQYF. The CDR3 DNA is TGTGCCAGCAGCCAAGATCTATCTAGCGGGAGCTACGAGCAGTACTTC. The rearrangement joins TRBV14 to TRBJ2-7, with 10 bases aligning to TRBD2. Looked up from germline, CDR1 is SGHDN and CDR2 is FVKESK. V shed 0 bases, J shed 3 bases, and the junction held 5 bases outside the gene matches. This CDR3 spans 16 amino acids.

The chain uses TRBV19 and TRBJ1-4; no clear D gene. V shed 3 bases and J shed 7 bases, with 12 bases lying between them. The V gene's germline CDR1 is LNHDA and CDR2 SQIVND (reference sequence). The CDR3 runs to 14 residues. The CDR3 protein is CASSMGTRGEKLFF. CDR3 nucleotide sequence: TGTGCCAGTAGTATGGGCACTCGGGGTGAAAAACTGTTTTTT.

The rearrangement uses TRBV19 and TRBJ1-1; D ambiguous. CDR1 is LNHDA and CDR2 is SQIVND in the germline V gene (reference sequence). CDR3 length equals 16 residues. The V end lost 5 bases, the J end lost 1 base, and 17 bases lay between the germline ends. CDR3 nucleotides: TGTGCCAGTAGTCAAGGCGTCGGGGTCCCGAACACTGAAGCTTTCTTT. It is translated as CASSQGVGVPNTEAFF.

The chain carries TRBV5-5 and TRBJ1-3; D gene unclear. Looked up from germline, CDR1 is SGHKS and CDR2 is YYEKEE (reference sequence). The CDR3 runs to 14 residues. The ends were cut back, 0 bases at V and 5 bases at J, with 9 bases in the middle. Here the CDR3 reads CASSLDVQRNTIYF. The CDR3 bases are TGTGCCAGCAGCTTGGATGTACAGCGAAACACCATATATTTT.

This rearrangement joins TRBV6-4 to TRBJ2-6, with 7 positions matching TRBD1. The V gene's germline CDR1 is MRHNA and CDR2 SNTAGT. V lost 2 bases to trimming and J lost 2 bases; unmatched junction nucleotides: 3. This CDR3 has 16 amino acids. CDR3 residues: CASSDVTGTGANVLTF. The CDR3 DNA reads TGTGCCAGCAGTGACGTGACAGGGACTGGGGCCAACGTCCTGACTTTC.

The rearrangement uses TRBV11-2 and TRBJ2-2; D may be TRBD1 (5 bases). V lost 5 bases, J lost 5 bases, and 15 bases lay in between. The CDR3 has 15 amino acids. In germline, CDR1 is SGHAT, CDR2 FQNNGV. This CDR3 is CASSGSQGRTGELFF. DNA of the CDR3: TGTGCCAGCAGCGGCTCCCAGGGTCGAACCGGGGAGCTGTTTTTT.